Below, 30 T cell receptor beta chains from the same sample are listed, as sequenced in a study of T-cell reconstitution after alpha-beta-depleted transplantation in children. Unique molecular identifiers were used to barcode this TCRbeta library. TCRdb called the PCR reads again in MiXCR, with one record for every CDR3 protein. The profile shows 450,000 to 600,000 distinct CDR3 sequences, 15% to 20% of them singletons. The sample here was PBMCs from the stem cell graft donor, taken from the stem cell graft. The receptors were gathered from a human donor who donated a stem cell graft to a child with acute lymphoblastic leukemia.

This chain joins TRBV29-1 and TRBJ2-1; 10 positions agree with TRBD2. The CDR3 length is 14 residues. The junction had 5 bases not matched to a gene; V was cut back by 7 bases and J by 2 bases. From germline, CDR1 is SQVTM and CDR2 ANQGSEA. This CDR3 reads CSGGLAGAYNEQFF. In nucleotides, the CDR3 is TGCAGCGGCGGTCTAGCGGGAGCCTACAATGAGCAGTTCTTC.

The chain carries TRBV7-2 and TRBJ2-3; TRBD2 aligns across 12 bases. Germline V gives CDR1 SGHTA, CDR2 FQGNSA. Trimming cost V 5 bases and J 4 bases; bases outside gene matches: 7. This CDR3 has 16 residues. The CDR3 here is CASSRKTSGSPDTQYF. In DNA form, the CDR3 reads TGTGCCAGCAGCCGGAAGACTAGCGGGAGCCCAGATACGCAGTATTTT.

There are a few counts of this clonotype. The chain combines TRBV7-9 with TRBJ2-2, with 14 bases that match TRBD2. V shed 5 bases and J 5 bases; nucleotides not matched to a gene: 4. The CDR3 contains 16 residues. CDR1 and CDR2 from the germline V gene are SEHNR and FQNEAQ (reference sequence). In DNA, the CDR3 is TGTGCCAGCAGCCCCGGGACTAGCGGGAGAACCGGGGAGCTGTTTTTT. Its translation: CASSPGTSGRTGELFF. Complete variable domain (other parts from reference TRBV7-9 and TRBJ2-2): DTGVSQNPRHKITKRGQNVTFRCDPISEHNRLYWYRQTLGQGPEFLTYFQNEAQLEKSRLLSDRFSAERPKGSFSTLEIQRTEQGDSAMYLCASSPGTSGRTGELFFGEGSRLTVL.

This clonotype was detected many times. V and J are TRBV11-2 and TRBJ2-5; D not certain. CDR3 size: 11 residues. Germline values: CDR1 SGHAT, CDR2 FQNNGV. V lost 5 bases, J lost 5 bases, and 6 bases lay in between. The CDR3 DNA sequence: TGTGCCAGCAGCCCTCACGAGACCCAGTACTTC. Protein sequence: CASSPHETQYF.

This clonotype was seen only a few times. The chain couples TRBV12-3 or TRBV12-4 to TRBJ2-7; D not resolved. This CDR3 comprises 13 residues. V lost 5 bases and J 2 bases, leaving 10 bases between the germline ends. The CDR3 DNA follows: TGTGCCAGCAGTCAAGGGTTTACCTACGAGCAGTACTTC. Its translation is CASSQGFTYEQYF.

A note on this clonotype: This CDR3 is missing its conserved last phenylalanine or tryptophan, likely due to a read error. The chain carries TRBV27 and TRBJ1-3; D unresolved. Germline V lookup: CDR1 MNHEY, CDR2 SMNVEV (reference sequence). The CDR3 is 13 amino acids. Deletions cut 3 bases from V and 12 bases from J, with 15 bases between. CDR3 sequence (DNA): TGTGCCAGCAGTTTTAGGTCCCCCGGCCGCATATATTTG. Amino acids: CASSFRSPGRIYL.

On this clonotype: A junction boundary mismatches the germline segment, possibly from a read error. The rearrangement links TRBV10-2 to TRBJ2-5; D remains unclear. Germline V gene sequence: CDR1 WSHSY, CDR2 SAAADI. This CDR3 comprises 14 residues. Written as DNA, the CDR3 is TGCGCCAGCAGAGAGTGGGTAGCACGAGAGACCCAGTACTTC. Its protein is CASREWVARETQYF.

This chain connects TRBV3-1 to TRBJ1-5; 9 bases line up with TRBD1. Trimming cost V 4 bases and J 7 bases; bases outside gene matches: 5. This CDR3 contains 14 residues. In germline, CDR1 is LGHDT, CDR2 YNNKEL (reference sequence). CDR3 nucleotides: TGTGCCAGCAGCCTTACAGGGGGCGCCCAGCCCCAGCATTTT. Translation gives CASSLTGGAQPQHF.

This clonotype was detected a few times. The chain links TRBV29-1 to TRBJ2-7, with a tentative D call TRBD1 (6 bases). Germline loops: CDR1 SQVTM, CDR2 ANQGSEA. V was cut by 6 bases and J by 0 bases, with 18 bases left in between. This CDR3 has 15 amino acids. The CDR3 DNA reads as TGCAGCGTGGAGTACAGGGATATCGGCTCCTACGAGCAGTACTTC. Translated: CSVEYRDIGSYEQYF.

The chain combines TRBV12-3 or TRBV12-4 with TRBJ1-2; D call uncertain. This CDR3 has 14 residues. The V and J ends lost 0 bases and 7 bases respectively, with 12 bases between them. The CDR3 reads CASSLASGSGGYTF. CDR3 nucleotides: TGTGCCAGCAGTTTAGCGAGTGGGTCAGGTGGCTACACCTTC.

The chain is built from TRBV18 and TRBJ1-6, with 7 bases identical to TRBD1. The V gene's germline CDR1 is KGHSH and CDR2 LQKENI. Unmatched junction bases numbered 6, after V lost 6 bases and J lost 10 bases. The CDR3 has 13 residues. This chain's CDR3 is CASSPGGGSPLHF. The CDR3 DNA sequence: TGTGCCAGCTCTCCAGGGGGTGGCTCACCCCTCCACTTT. The complete variable domain, with remaining parts taken from reference TRBV18 and TRBJ1-6, reads NAGVMQNPRHLVRRRGQEARLRCSPMKGHSHVYWYRQLPEEGLKFMVYLQKENIIDESGMPKERFSAEFPKEGPSILRIQQVVRGDSAAYFCASSPGGGSPLHFGNGTRLTVT.

The chain joins TRBV3-1 to TRBJ1-1; 9 nucleotides align to TRBD1. The CDR3 loop spans 13 amino acids. The ends lost 4 bases at V and 6 bases at J; junction bases unmatched: 3. Germline-derived CDR1 and CDR2 are LGHDT and YNNKEL (reference sequence). The CDR3 nucleotides are TGTGCCAGCAGCCTTCGACAGGGGGCTGAAGCTTTCTTT. Translated: CASSLRQGAEAFF. The full variable domain, in which reference TRBV3-1 and TRBJ1-1 provide the parts outside the CDR3, is DTAVSQTPKYLVTQMGNDKSIKCEQNLGHDTMYWYKQDSKKFLKIMFSYNNKELIINETVPNRFSPKSPDKAHLNLHINSLELGDSAVYFCASSLRQGAEAFFGQGTRLTVV.

The chain combines TRBV7-6 with TRBJ2-2; D remains ambiguous. This CDR3 spans 14 amino acids. The ends were cut back, 5 bases at V and 0 bases at J, with 7 bases in the middle. In germline, CDR1 is SGHVS, CDR2 FNYEAQ. The CDR3 region has the DNA TGTGCCAGCAGCAAATGGACGAACACCGGGGAGCTGTTTTTT. It encodes CASSKWTNTGELFF. Full variable domain (outside the CDR3, taken from reference TRBV7-6 and TRBJ2-2): GAGVSQSPRYKVTKRGQDVALRCDPISGHVSLYWYRQALGQGPEFLTYFNYEAQQDKSGLPNDRFSAERPEGSISTLTIQRTEQRDSAMYRCASSKWTNTGELFFGEGSRLTVL.

This chain links TRBV5-1 with TRBJ2-5; no clear D. V lost 4 bases, J lost 3 bases, and 13 bases lay in between. This CDR3 has 14 residues. Per the germline V gene, CDR1 is SGHRS and CDR2 is YFSETQ. The CDR3 DNA sequence: TGCGCCAGCAGCACTGGAGTGGCAGAAGAGACCCAGTACTTC. Translation gives CASSTGVAEETQYF.

The chain carries TRBV15 and TRBJ1-1, with D unresolved. The ends were cut back, 0 bases at V and 3 bases at J, with 5 bases in the middle. Germline V lookup: CDR1 LNHNV, CDR2 YYDKDF (reference sequence). This CDR3 contains 13 residues. Here the CDR3 reads CATSRDDHTEAFF. For the CDR3, the DNA is TGTGCCACCAGCAGAGATGATCACACTGAAGCTTTCTTT.

The V gene is TRBV5-1, the J gene TRBJ2-1; D assignment may be TRBD1 or TRBD2 (6 bases each). V was clipped by 7 bases and J by 5 bases, with 19 bases between them. CDR3 length: 15 residues. Per germline, CDR1 SGHRS and CDR2 YFSETQ. In nucleotides, the CDR3 is TGCGCCAGCTGGAACGGGGGCTTCAATAACAATGAGCAGTTCTTC. Amino acid sequence: CASWNGGFNNNEQFF.

V gene TRBV7-9 combines with J gene TRBJ1-2; D remains ambiguous. There are 13 residues in the CDR3. CDR1 and CDR2 (germline): SEHNR, FQNEAQ (reference sequence). Trimming pared 2 bases from V and 4 bases from J, leaving 8 bases between. The CDR3: CASSLSQSYGYTF. DNA of the CDR3: TGTGCCAGCAGCTTATCTCAGAGCTATGGCTACACCTTC.

The table lists this clonotype with many counts. At one end, the junction sequence differs from germline, possibly due to a read error. The V gene is TRBV12-3 or TRBV12-4, the J gene TRBJ2-7, with D hard to call. This CDR3 comprises 14 residues. The CDR3 bases are TGTGCCAGCAGTTTAACGGTTACCGCTATCGAGCGAGCTTTC. This gives the protein CASSLTVTAIERAF.

J is TRBJ2-5 and V is TRBV5-1, with unresolved D. The ends were cut back, 0 bases at V and 7 bases at J, with 7 bases in the middle. Germline lookup yields CDR1 SGHRS and CDR2 YFSETQ. The CDR3 loop spans 12 amino acids. The DNA of the CDR3 is TGCGCCAGCAGCTTGGAGTTGGGGACCCAGTACTTC. Translation gives CASSLELGTQYF.

The chain has TRBV5-1 and TRBJ2-3; the D is unclear. In germline, CDR1 is SGHRS, CDR2 YFSETQ. This CDR3 is built from 13 residues. Trimming cost V 1 base and J 2 bases, with 5 bases left between them. The CDR3 nucleotides read TGCGCCAGCAGCTTGACGGCCACAGATACGCAGTATTTT. Encoded protein: CASSLTATDTQYF.

The chain carries TRBV21-1 and TRBJ1-1. TRBV21-1 is flagged as a pseudogene. This CDR3 comprises 14 residues. This CDR3 is CASSEQGGGTEAFF. The CDR3 DNA is TGTGCCAGCAGCGAACAGGGAGGGGGCACTGAAGCTTTCTTT.

V usage is TRBV11-2 and J usage is TRBJ2-3; no clear D. The CDR3 contains 18 residues. Between the trimmed V and J ends, which lost 4 bases and 8 bases, there was a span of 28 bases. Germline CDR1 SGHAT, CDR2 FQNNGV. CDR3 sequence (DNA): TGTGCCAGCAGCTCCCCTCGTAGTTTTAGGCCTATGTTGGGTACGCAGTATTTT. This encodes CASSSPRSFRPMLGTQYF.

J is TRBJ2-6 and V is TRBV5-1, with D tentatively TRBD1 (6 bases). The V gene's germline CDR1 is SGHRS and CDR2 YFSETQ. This CDR3 contains 17 residues. The ends were cut back, 0 bases at V and 1 base at J, with 11 bases in the middle. The CDR3 spells CASSLDRVSSGANVLTF. The CDR3, as DNA: TGCGCCAGCAGCTTGGACAGGGTCTCTTCTGGGGCCAACGTCCTGACTTTC.

This clonotype appeared a few times. The V call is TRBV27, the J call TRBJ1-2, with 7 bases matching TRBD1. Germline trimming cut 6 bases from V and 4 bases from J; bases unmatched to any gene: 5. The CDR3 totals 13 residues. Germline V CDR1 and CDR2: MNHEY, SMNVEV (reference sequence). This CDR3 is CASRDRRFYGYTF. The CDR3 coding sequence is TGTGCCAGCAGGGACAGGCGCTTCTATGGCTACACCTTC.

This clonotype was seen only a few times. The V gene is TRBV29-1, the J gene TRBJ1-2; no clear D gene. The CDR3 length is 14 residues. Germline-derived CDR1 and CDR2 are SQVTM and ANQGSEA. Trimming removed 0 bases at V and 4 bases at J, with 12 bases between. The CDR3 sequence is CSVEDADLTYGYTF. CDR3 coding DNA: TGCAGCGTTGAAGATGCGGATTTGACCTATGGCTACACCTTC.

This clonotype was found a few times. The rearrangement joins TRBV3-1 to TRBJ1-1; no reliable D call. The germline V and J ends were trimmed by 3 bases and 0 bases, with 11 bases remaining between them. The CDR3 spans 15 residues. The V gene's germline CDR1 is LGHDT and CDR2 YNNKEL (reference sequence). CDR3 DNA sequence: TGTGCCAGCAGCCAGGTGGGCAGCTTGAACACTGAAGCTTTCTTT. Amino acid sequence: CASSQVGSLNTEAFF.

V and J are TRBV6-2 or TRBV6-3 and TRBJ2-1; 10 bases agree with TRBD2. Germline CDR1 reads MNHEY; CDR2 reads SVGEGT. The CDR3 is 14 amino acids. J lost 6 bases, V lost 6 bases, and 5 bases had no gene match. In nucleotides, the CDR3 is TGTGCCAGCAGGAGACTAGCGGGCCGCAATGAGCAGTTCTTC. This translates into CASRRLAGRNEQFF.

The chain combines TRBV7-9 with TRBJ2-2, with D perhaps TRBD1 (6 bases). Germline V lookup: CDR1 SEHNR, CDR2 FQNEAQ (reference sequence). Trimming took 5 bases from V and 3 from J, leaving 13 bases between them. This CDR3 is built from 15 residues. CDR3 sequence reads: CASSQGSPYTGELFF. The CDR3 coding sequence is TGTGCCAGCAGCCAGGGGTCGCCTTACACCGGGGAGCTGTTTTTT. The complete variable domain, with remaining parts taken from reference TRBV7-9 and TRBJ2-2, reads DTGVSQNPRHKITKRGQNVTFRCDPISEHNRLYWYRQTLGQGPEFLTYFQNEAQLEKSRLLSDRFSAERPKGSFSTLEIQRTEQGDSAMYLCASSQGSPYTGELFFGEGSRLTVL.

The chain has TRBV9 and TRBJ2-3; no clear D gene. This CDR3 has 15 residues. Germline V lookup: CDR1 SGDLS, CDR2 YYNGEE. V shed 2 bases and J shed 0 bases, with 10 bases lying between them. As DNA, the CDR3 is TGTGCCAGCAGCGTGACTGGACGGAGCACAGATACGCAGTATTTT. This sequence encodes CASSVTGRSTDTQYF.

This clonotype was recorded a few times. The V gene is TRBV21-1, the J gene TRBJ2-7; the table assigns TRBD1, which was not confirmed against the DNA. TRBV21-1 is a known pseudogene. The CDR3 runs to 15 residues. The CDR3: CASSIWTPAPYEQYF. The CDR3 region has the DNA TGTGCCAGCAGCATATGGACGCCCGCCCCCTACGAGCAGTACTTC.